This T cell receptor beta chain was sequenced in a study of cytomegalovirus exposure and HLA in healthy donors. Overall study context: An analysis done earlier identified more than 90 million unique TCR beta sequences from about 180 million T cells. Study outcomes and limitations: Certain indistinguishable V segments, among them TRBV6-2 and TRBV6-3, were excluded.

In germline, CDR1 is LNHDA, CDR2 SQIVND (reference sequence). The CDR3 is 14 amino acids. V dropped 4 bases and J dropped 10; count of bases not matched to a gene: 5. PCR was performed using 60 Vbeta and 13 Jbeta primers. This table comes from immunoSEQ multiplex PCR, and its TCRdb copy is limited to in-frame clones, with some not included. The sample lists more than 85,000 clones, 76% occurring once. A remark on this clone: Its cognate antigen is unknown.

The specimen sequenced was PBMCs. The chain has TRBV19 and TRBJ1-6, with 9 bases aligning to TRBD1. The source is a man in his forties or fifties in good health and CMV-seropositive. This chain's CDR3 is CASSNRDRDSPLHF. Here the CDR3 DNA reads TGTGCCAGTAGTAACCGGGACAGGGACTCACCCCTCCACTTT.